This passage covers 30 T cell receptor beta chains from one sample sequenced in a study of beta chain features in type 1 diabetes. Of the isolated RNA, all was reverse transcribed, and so the sequenced material was expressed TCRB transcripts. Sequencing was performed with immunoSEQ multiplex PCR; in TCRdb, only in-frame clones are kept and a portion is missing. This sample has approximately 300,000 clones, with roughly 9.6% found just once. The sample consisted of naive CD4+ T cells from blood. Receptor source: a woman in her 30s in good health.

This rearrangement joins TRBV7-9 to TRBJ1-2; 10 bases line up with TRBD1. The V segment lost 4 bases and the J segment 2 bases; nucleotides outside the gene matches: 4. The CDR3 has 15 residues. Looked up from germline, CDR1 is SEHNR and CDR2 is FQNEAQ (reference sequence). In nucleotides, the CDR3 is TGTGCCAGCAGCTATACGACAGGGGGCAACTATGGCTACACCTTC. Translating gives CASSYTTGGNYGYTF.

The chain carries TRBV28 and TRBJ2-4; 8 bases line up with TRBD1. The V gene's germline CDR1 is MDHEN and CDR2 SYDVKM. V lost 1 base and J lost 1; bases outside the gene matches: 3. This CDR3 is 16 amino acids long. CDR3 sequence (DNA): TGTGCCAGCAGTTTATCCGGGACAGGTGCCAAAAACATTCAGTACTTC. Protein: CASSLSGTGAKNIQYF.

CDR3 nucleotides: TGTGCCAGCAGCTCACGGGGGGTAAACACCATATATTTT. Protein product: CASSSRGVNTIYF. This sequence joins TRBV7-6 and TRBJ1-3; a possible D gene is TRBD1 (5 bases). V dropped 4 bases and J dropped 6 bases, with 10 bases sitting between them. CDR3 length: 13 amino acids. CDR1 is SGHVS and CDR2 is FNYEAQ in the germline V gene.

This clone was counted a few times. The chain carries TRBV4-2 and TRBJ1-1; D gene ambiguous. The CDR3 extends over 16 amino acids. The V gene's germline CDR1 is LGHNA and CDR2 YNFKEQ. V lost 1 base and J lost 0, with 12 bases in between. The CDR3 protein is CASSQVIQAVNTEAFF. As DNA, the CDR3 is TGTGCCAGCAGCCAAGTAATCCAGGCAGTGAACACTGAAGCTTTCTTT.

The chain uses TRBV5-1 and TRBJ2-3, with TRBD1 identical over 7 bases. V shed 4 bases, J shed 2 bases, and the junction held 4 bases outside the gene matches. CDR3 length: 14 amino acids. Germline V gives CDR1 SGHRS, CDR2 YFSETQ. CDR3 nucleotide sequence: TGCGCCAGCAGCGTGGGACAGTACACAGATACGCAGTATTTT. Amino acid sequence: CASSVGQYTDTQYF.

This chain joins TRBV9 and TRBJ1-2; the D gene is possibly TRBD1 (6 bases). Trimming removed 0 bases from V and 7 bases from J, with 16 bases in between. The germline V gene has CDR1 SGDLS and CDR2 YYNGEE. The CDR3 loop spans 15 amino acids. Written as DNA, the CDR3 is TGTGCCAGCAGCGTAGCTAGCGGGACAAACGGTGGCTACACCTTC. Protein: CASSVASGTNGGYTF.

This clone was seen more than once but under ten times. This chain connects TRBV25-1 to TRBJ2-7; a weak D match, TRBD1 (5 bases). The CDR3 loop spans 17 amino acids. V was shortened by 0 bases and J by 3 bases, with 18 bases between the two germline ends. Germline assignment: CDR1 MGHDK and CDR2 SYGVNS. For the CDR3, the DNA is TGTGCCAGCAGTGAATATGGTTGGAAAGGGGCATACTACGAGCAGTACTTC. This gives the protein CASSEYGWKGAYYEQYF.

This clone has more than one count but fewer than ten. The gene calls are TRBV5-6 and TRBJ2-7; D remains ambiguous. Deletions cut 2 bases from V and 4 bases from J, with 7 bases between. The length of the CDR3 is 12 residues. The germline CDR1 and CDR2 sequences are SGHDT and YYEEEE. CDR3 region: CASSLNAYEQYF. CDR3 coding DNA: TGTGCCAGCAGCTTAAATGCGTACGAGCAGTACTTC.

The table lists this clone with a few counts. This chain links TRBV7-3 with TRBJ2-3, with TRBD2 matching 13 bases. CDR3 size: 16 residues. The V gene end was trimmed by 5 bases and the J gene end by 1 base; junction bases not matched to a gene: 3. Looked up from germline, CDR1 is SGHTA and CDR2 is FQGTGA. CDR3 sequence reads: CASSAGLAGGTDTQYF. CDR3 bases: TGTGCCAGCAGCGCCGGACTAGCGGGAGGCACAGATACGCAGTATTTT.

There are a few counts of this clone. CDR3 DNA: TGTGCCAGCAGCGCGGACAGGGGAGCCTACAATGAGCAGTTCTTC. The encoded protein is CASSADRGAYNEQFF. V and J are TRBV7-2 and TRBJ2-1, with TRBD1 identical over 9 bases. CDR3 length: 15 residues. CDR1 and CDR2 (germline): SGHTA, FQGNSA. Trimming at V came to 5 bases and at J to 2 bases, leaving 4 bases not matched to a gene.

The rearrangement uses TRBV7-2 and TRBJ2-5; a weak D match, TRBD1 (6 bases). Per germline, CDR1 SGHTA and CDR2 FQGNSA. This CDR3 has 15 amino acids. V lost 0 bases to trimming and J lost 3 bases, with 11 bases between them. The CDR3 here is CASSLASGGEETQYF. CDR3 sequence (DNA): TGTGCCAGCAGCTTAGCGTCTGGGGGCGAAGAGACCCAGTACTTC.

This clone was found a few times. V gene TRBV15 combines with J gene TRBJ1-2, with TRBD1 as a possible D gene (5 bases). Germline V gene sequence: CDR1 LNHNV, CDR2 YYDKDF (reference sequence). Trimming shortened V by 0 bases and J by 2 bases, and 13 bases separated the two germline ends. This CDR3 is built from 16 residues. The CDR3 loop is CATSRDRARENYGYTF. The CDR3 region has the DNA TGTGCCACCAGCAGAGATAGGGCCAGGGAAAACTATGGCTACACCTTC.

This clone has a handful of counts. V is TRBV27 and J is TRBJ2-1; the match to TRBD2 covers 8 bases. The germline CDR1 and CDR2 sequences are MNHEY and SMNVEV (reference sequence). This CDR3 has 14 amino acids. V lost 8 bases and J lost 7; bases outside the gene matches: 10. This CDR3 is CASSQRERWNEQFF. CDR3 coding DNA: TGTGCCAGCTCCCAGCGGGAGAGGTGGAATGAGCAGTTCTTC.

This clone has only a few counts. The V and J genes are TRBV6-5 and TRBJ1-5, with TRBD1 matching over 10 bases. This CDR3 has 14 residues. With 6 bases clipped from V and 5 bases from J, the junction kept 4 bases outside the gene matches. Germline CDR1 is MNHEY and CDR2 is SVGAGI. The CDR3 region is CASRRQGADQPQHF. CDR3 sequence (DNA): TGTGCCAGCAGGCGACAGGGGGCTGATCAGCCCCAGCATTTT.

The chain recombines TRBV7-2 with TRBJ1-5; 9 bases are shared with TRBD1. The CDR3 runs 15 residues. Trimming took 5 bases from V and 6 from J; bases not matched to a gene: 8. Germline V gene sequence: CDR1 SGHTA, CDR2 FQGNSA. DNA of the CDR3: TGTGCCAGCAGCGCTACCGGGACAGGGCGTCAGCCCCAGCATTTT. Protein product: CASSATGTGRQPQHF. Complete variable domain (other parts from reference TRBV7-2 and TRBJ1-5): GAGVSQSPSNKVTEKGKDVELRCDPISGHTALYWYRQSLGQGLEFLIYFQGNSAPDKSGLPSDRFSAERTGGSVSTLTIQRTQQEDSAVYLCASSATGTGRQPQHFGDGTRLSIL.

The V call is TRBV5-1, the J call TRBJ2-7; TRBD2 agrees at 14 bases. Germline V gene data show CDR1 as SGHRS and CDR2 as YFSETQ. V shed 8 bases and J 3 bases; nucleotides not matched to a gene: 7. The CDR3 covers 15 residues. CDR3 coding DNA: TGCGCCAGTACCGCCGGGACTAGCGGGAGCTACGAGCAGTACTTC. It codes for CASTAGTSGSYEQYF.

The chain has TRBV28 and TRBJ2-7; 7 bases align to TRBD2. Germline loops: CDR1 MDHEN, CDR2 SYDVKM. Trimming took 9 bases from V and 5 from J; bases not matched to a gene: 10. The CDR3 is 13 amino acids. CDR3 coding DNA: TGTGCCAGATGCCGCGGGAGTGCGGACGAGCAGTACTTC. This encodes CARCRGSADEQYF.

The chain joins TRBV11-2 to TRBJ2-1; TRBD2 matches 9 bases. V trimming: 3 bases; J trimming: 15 bases; junction bases outside the gene matches: 9. The CDR3 contains 13 residues. CDR1 is SGHAT and CDR2 is FQNNGV in the germline V gene. The CDR3 reads CASSFSASGVRFF. The DNA for the CDR3 is TGTGCCAGCAGCTTTTCTGCTAGCGGGGTTAGGTTCTTC.

This clone was seen more than once but under ten times. CDR3 amino acids: CAWRRGGNEKLFF. CDR3 bases: TGTGCCTGGAGACGAGGGGGCAATGAAAAACTGTTTTTT. The chain recombines TRBV30 with TRBJ1-4; 7 bases align to TRBD1. The CDR3 has 13 residues. CDR1 and CDR2 (germline): GTSNPN, SVGIG (reference sequence). Trimming at V came to 3 bases and at J to 5 bases, leaving 3 bases not matched to a gene.

This clone has just a few counts. This sequence joins TRBV30 and TRBJ2-2, with TRBD2 matching over 10 bases. The CDR3 is 16 amino acids. J was trimmed by 4 bases and V by 3 bases; bases with no gene match: 8. Looked up from germline, CDR1 is GTSNPN and CDR2 is SVGIG (reference sequence). CDR3 loop: CAWSRASGSSTGELFF. The CDR3 coding sequence is TGTGCCTGGAGCCGTGCTAGCGGGAGTAGCACCGGGGAGCTGTTTTTT.

V gene TRBV28 combines with J gene TRBJ2-7; TRBD1 matches 9 bases. Trimming at V came to 8 bases and at J to 4 bases, leaving 3 bases not matched to a gene. Looked up from germline, CDR1 is MDHEN and CDR2 is SYDVKM. The CDR3 extends over 12 amino acids. The CDR3 spells CASRQGGYEQYF. In nucleotides, the CDR3 is TGTGCCAGCCGACAGGGGGGATACGAGCAGTACTTC.

In its sample, this clone was seen a few times. The V and J genes are TRBV7-3 and TRBJ2-6, with 9 nucleotides matching TRBD1. CDR3 length: 16 residues. V dropped 5 bases and J dropped 1; count of bases not matched to a gene: 3. Germline assignment: CDR1 SGHTA and CDR2 FQGTGA. The CDR3 loop reads CASSPGQGSGANVLTF. The CDR3 region has the DNA TGTGCCAGCAGCCCCGGACAGGGGTCTGGGGCCAACGTCCTGACTTTC.

Concerning this clone itself: Distinct nucleotide sequences in the sample also encode this CDR3. The rearrangement uses TRBV6-5 and TRBJ1-5, with TRBD1 matching 7 bases. The CDR3 is 14 residues long. The trim removed 5 bases at V and 2 bases at J, leaving 3 bases unmatched. The V gene's germline CDR1 is MNHEY and CDR2 SVGAGI. The CDR3 sequence: CASSPGQGNQPQHF. The CDR3 region has the DNA TGTGCCAGCAGTCCTGGACAGGGCAATCAGCCCCAGCATTTT.

Ten or more counts support this clone. This chain links TRBV18 with TRBJ2-1; 7 bases align to TRBD1. Germline-derived CDR1 and CDR2 are KGHSH and LQKENI. CDR3 length equals 14 residues. V dropped 3 bases and J dropped 4; count of bases not matched to a gene: 3. This CDR3 is CASSPGQPYNEQFF. CDR3 coding DNA: TGTGCCAGCTCACCGGGACAGCCTTACAATGAGCAGTTCTTC.

V usage is TRBV11-2 and J usage is TRBJ2-1; D may be TRBD2 (6 bases). The germline V and J ends were trimmed by 6 bases and 2 bases, with 14 bases remaining between them. This CDR3 is built from 15 residues. Germline CDR1 reads SGHAT; CDR2 reads FQNNGV. CDR3 sequence: CASSKTSGPYNEQFF. The CDR3 DNA reads TGTGCCAGCAGTAAAACCAGCGGGCCCTACAATGAGCAGTTCTTC.

This clone appeared a few times. This chain joins TRBV2 and TRBJ2-1; D gene unclear. The V gene lost 8 bases and the J gene lost 6 bases, with 14 bases spanning the gap. CDR3 length: 13 residues. Germline CDR1 is SNHLY and CDR2 is FYNNEI. The CDR3 region has the DNA TGTGCCAGCGGATACACAGTCGGCAATGAGCAGTTCTTC. It yields the protein CASGYTVGNEQFF.

Here the CDR3 reads CAWRSGTSGFSTDTQYF. The CDR3, as DNA: TGTGCCTGGAGGTCTGGGACTAGCGGGTTTAGCACAGATACGCAGTATTTT. The chain recombines TRBV30 with TRBJ2-3; 12 bases line up with TRBD2. V shed 3 bases and J 0 bases; nucleotides not matched to a gene: 7. The CDR3 extends over 17 amino acids. The germline V gene encodes CDR1 GTSNPN and CDR2 SVGIG (reference sequence).

This clone was picked up a small number of times. Other nucleotide sequences in the sample specify the same CDR3. This rearrangement joins TRBV7-2 to TRBJ2-7, with a possible D match to TRBD2 (6 bases). The CDR3 consists of 16 residues. With 0 bases removed from V and 0 bases from J, the gap between germline ends came to 12 bases. Germline lookup yields CDR1 SGHTA and CDR2 FQGNSA. The CDR3 here is CASSLASGSDSYEQYF. The CDR3 DNA sequence: TGTGCCAGCAGCTTAGCAAGCGGGTCCGACTCCTACGAGCAGTACTTC.

The gene calls are TRBV27 and TRBJ1-1, with D hard to call. The germline CDR1 and CDR2 sequences are MNHEY and SMNVEV (reference sequence). The CDR3 loop spans 14 amino acids. Trimming left V 2 bases short and J 0 bases short, with 7 bases between. CDR3 protein: CASSLAVMNTEAFF. The CDR3 nucleotides read TGTGCCAGCAGTTTAGCAGTAATGAACACTGAAGCTTTCTTT.

This clone was picked up a small number of times. V gene TRBV18 combines with J gene TRBJ2-5, with TRBD2 matching 7 bases. In germline, CDR1 is KGHSH, CDR2 LQKENI. Losses at the gene ends were 4 bases for V and 5 bases for J; bases not matched to a gene: 4. This CDR3 is built from 13 residues. In DNA form, the CDR3 reads TGTGCCAGCTCACTTCGGGGAGGGGAGACCCAGTACTTC. Translating gives CASSLRGGETQYF.